These T cell receptor beta chains were read from a single sample in a study of Tregs in tolerant kidney transplant recipients. Clones were sequenced by immunoSEQ multiplex PCR, and TCRdb holds only the in-frame ones, with some missing. The sample yields 60,000 to 75,000 clones, approximately 85% seen once. Sequencing used Tregs from blood, obtained before the transplant. Receptor source: a human donor who received a combined kidney and bone marrow transplant. The CDR3 runs from the conserved cysteine through the conserved F or W. D genes are given only for firm matches. The size field is filled for only some rows; it gives once, few, many or a size class.

>TRBJ2-7|TRBV11-2|NA|NA
CASSLVGYEQYF
TGTGCCAGCAGCTTAGTGGGTTACGAGCAGTACTTC
>TRBJ2-3|TRBV5-6|NA|NA
CASSLGAHTDTQYF
TGTGCCAGCAGCTTGGGGGCACACACAGATACGCAGTATTTT
>TRBJ2-7|TRBV5-1|NA|TRBD2
CASSETSGRPYEQYF
TGCGCCAGCAGCGAGACTAGCGGGAGGCCCTACGAGCAGTACTTC
>TRBJ1-2|TRBV5-4|NA|TRBD1
CASSSPVGDRGIDGYTF
TGTGCCAGCAGCAGCCCGGTAGGGGACAGGGGTATTGATGGCTACACCTTC
>TRBJ2-7|TRBV5-5|NA|NA
CASSFGTTSSYEQYF
TGTGCCAGCAGCTTCGGGACAACGTCCTCCTACGAGCAGTACTTC
>TRBJ2-7|TRBV27|once|TRBD2
CASSRLAGGLLGEQYF
TGTGCCAGCAGCAGACTAGCGGGAGGGCTTCTGGGCGAGCAGTACTTC
>TRBJ2-7|TRBV30|NA|NA
CAWSTGPWDEQYF
TGTGCCTGGAGTACAGGTCCTTGGGACGAGCAGTACTTC
>TRBJ1-1|TRBV5-6|NA|NA
CASIRTERNTEAFF
TGTGCCAGCATTCGGACAGAAAGGAACACTGAAGCTTTCTTT
>TRBJ2-1|TRBV5-1|NA|TRBD2
CASSLVLAGVSPNEQFF
TGCGCCAGCAGCTTGGTTCTAGCGGGAGTTAGTCCCAATGAGCAGTTCTTC
>TRBJ1-1|TRBV7-9|NA|NA
CASSRDISTEAFF
TGTGCCAGCAGCCGTGACATCAGTACTGAAGCTTTCTTT
>TRBJ1-2|TRBV11-2|once|NA
CASSLQDSYGYTF
TGTGCCAGCAGCTTACAGGACAGTTATGGCTACACCTTC
>TRBJ1-1|TRBV7-9|once|NA
CASSLWGRTEAFF
TGTGCCAGCAGCTTATGGGGACGGACTGAAGCTTTCTTT
>TRBJ1-3|TRBV27|NA|NA
CASSLGFDAGNTIYF
TGTGCCAGCAGTTTAGGGTTCGACGCTGGAAACACCATATATTTT
>TRBJ1-5|TRBV7-5|once|NA
CARSLGRGRQPQHF
TGTGCCAGAAGCTTAGGGAGGGGAAGGCAGCCCCAGCATTTT
>TRBJ1-2|TRBV28|NA|NA
CASRSGTYYGYTF
TGTGCCAGCCGCTCGGGGACGTACTATGGCTACACCTTC
>TRBJ1-1|TRBV10-2|NA|TRBD1
CASRNRGLLNTEAFF
TGCGCCAGCAGGAACAGGGGCCTCTTGAACACTGAAGCTTTCTTT
>TRBJ2-5|TRBV28|once|NA
CASSAGKETQYF
TGTGCCAGCAGTGCCGGTAAAGAGACCCAGTACTTC
>TRBJ2-6|TRBV28|NA|NA
CASIPGDGVPGANVLTF
TGTGCCAGCATCCCTGGGGACGGAGTACCTGGGGCCAACGTCCTGACTTTC
>TRBJ2-6|TRBV5-1|NA|TRBD1
CASSTGTGGVAGANVLTF
TGCGCCAGCAGCACCGGGACAGGGGGAGTCGCTGGGGCCAACGTCCTGACTTTC
>TRBJ2-7|TRBV6-1|NA|TRBD1
CASGQGVNEQYF
TGTGCCAGTGGACAGGGGGTGAACGAGCAGTACTTC
>TRBJ2-5|TRBV28|NA|NA
CASSLSGRRETQYF
TGTGCCAGCAGTTTATCGGGACGGAGGGAGACCCAGTACTTC
>TRBJ1-2|TRBV6-1|NA|NA
CASDRQGMEGYTF
TGTGCCAGCGATCGCCAGGGGATGGAGGGCTACACCTTC
>TRBJ2-1|TRBV11-3|NA|TRBD2
CASSSGLAGGRDEQFF
TGTGCCAGCAGCTCGGGACTAGCGGGAGGGCGGGATGAGCAGTTCTTC
>TRBJ2-1|TRBV28|NA|TRBD2
CAEASGSRGKWNEQFF
TGTGCCGAGGCTAGCGGGAGTCGGGGCAAATGGAATGAGCAGTTCTTC
>TRBJ2-7|TRBV18|NA|NA
CASSPGWEQYF
TGTGCCAGCTCACCAGGGTGGGAGCAGTACTTC
>TRBJ2-4|TRBV11-2|NA|NA
CASSSLAGPLAKNIQYF
TGTGCCAGCAGCTCCCTGGCAGGGCCTCTAGCCAAAAACATTCAGTACTTC
>TRBJ2-5|TRBV5-1|NA|TRBD1
CASSLLGTGGRETQYF
TGCGCCAGCAGCTTGTTGGGGACAGGGGGCCGGGAGACCCAGTACTTC
>TRBJ1-4|TRBV5-4|NA|NA
CASSFKGTTNEKLFF
TGTGCCAGCAGCTTTAAGGGAACAACTAATGAAAAACTGTTTTTT
>TRBJ2-7|TRBV6-5|NA|TRBD1
CASNRGRSVYEQYF
TGTGCCTCAAACAGGGGGCGAAGCGTCTACGAGCAGTACTTC
>TRBJ1-2|TRBV7-9|NA|TRBD1
CASSKVPGQALYGYTF
TGTGCCAGCAGCAAGGTCCCGGGACAGGCCCTCTATGGCTACACCTTC
>TRBJ2-1|TRBV5-5|once|TRBD2
CASSLIPGLGAREQFF
TGTGCCAGCAGCTTGATCCCGGGACTAGGGGCGCGAGAGCAGTTCTTC
>TRBJ2-3|TRBV5-5|NA|NA
CASSLVPTDTQYF
TGTGCCAGCAGCTTGGTTCCCACAGATACGCAGTATTTT